The rows below give T cell receptor beta chains drawn from one sample of a study of T cell responses to AZD1222 COVID-19 vaccine. Produced via immunoSEQ multiplex PCR; TCRdb's table is partial and in-frame only. This table has about 140,000 clones, approximately 90% appearing once. Source: peripheral blood, taken on day 0 of AZD1222 vaccination. These receptors originate from an adult in good health. CDR3s include the opening cysteine and the closing phenylalanine or tryptophan. The D gene is left open where the match is weak.

v_gene,d_gene,j_gene,CDR3aa
TRBV24-1,.,TRBJ1-3,CATSDLTENTIYF
TRBV16,.,TRBJ1-2,CASSQSPVIANYGYTF
TRBV3-1/TRBV3-2,.,TRBJ2-5,CASSQRGETQYF
TRBV19,.,TRBJ1-5,CASSMRINQPQHF
TRBV24-1,TRBD1,TRBJ2-1,CATSELTGVNEQFF
TRBV6-4,TRBD1,TRBJ1-2,CASSRQGFGYGYTF
TRBV9,.,TRBJ1-1,CASSPRGLEAFF
TRBV5-5,.,TRBJ2-5,CASSSNKETQYF
TRBV7-9,.,TRBJ1-1,CASSLGGVMNTEAFF
TRBV2,.,TRBJ1-4,CASGRHGEKLFF
TRBV14,.,TRBJ1-1,CASSQGRYTEAFF
TRBV10-2,.,TRBJ1-5,CASSESKGIQPQHF
TRBV3-1/TRBV3-2,.,TRBJ2-1,CASSLGGTYNEQFF
TRBV5-4,TRBD1,TRBJ1-1,CASSPDRRNTEAFF
TRBV6-2/TRBV6-3,TRBD1,TRBJ1-2,CASSYISGQGYGYTF
TRBV7-2,.,TRBJ2-3,CASSPATTDTQYF
TRBV5-1,.,TRBJ2-7,CASSDQSEQYF
TRBV7-2,.,TRBJ1-1,CASSLEGSTEAFF
TRBV7-8,TRBD1,TRBJ1-1,CASSRQQGNREAFF
TRBV4-2,.,TRBJ1-1,CASSQAGSGAFMNTEAFF
TRBV28,TRBD1,TRBJ1-2,CASSWTGRGYGYTF
TRBV3-1/TRBV3-2,.,TRBJ2-2,CASSQGNFGTAGELFF
TRBV14,.,TRBJ2-1,CASSPRHGSSYNEQFF
TRBV5-1,.,TRBJ1-4,CASSLGAEGNEKLFF
TRBV9,.,TRBJ2-1,CASTPFGTNYNEQFF
TRBV4-1,TRBD1,TRBJ1-2,CASSQWTGGSGYTF
TRBV4-1,.,TRBJ1-5,CASGAGPSYSNQPQHF
TRBV19,TRBD1,TRBJ1-1,CASMNRGNTEAFF
TRBV4-3,TRBD1,TRBJ1-6,CASSQAPTGDSYNSPLHF
TRBV5-1,.,TRBJ2-7,CASSRGGDNLYEQYF
TRBV7-9,.,TRBJ2-7,CASSLTRAAIYEQYF
TRBV11-3,.,TRBJ2-2,CASSLALLTRFGELFF
TRBV4-1,.,TRBJ1-1,CASSLRRDDAEAFF
TRBV4-1,.,TRBJ1-5,CASSLMGGVDQPQHF
TRBV15,.,TRBJ1-1,CATATGWGEAFF
TRBV25-1,TRBD2,TRBJ2-2,CASSEYGRADTGELFF
TRBV27,TRBD2,TRBJ2-2,CASSPRGSGTPGELFF
TRBV4-2,TRBD2,TRBJ2-5,CASSQEPYQRGGRGVETQYF
TRBV10-3,TRBD2,TRBJ2-7,CAITSPGLAAYEQYF
TRBV27,TRBD1,TRBJ2-5,CASSFNRGQETQYF
TRBV18,.,TRBJ1-1,CASSLQANTEAFF
TRBV18,.,TRBJ2-7,CASSRTSSYEQYF
TRBV5-8,.,TRBJ1-6,CASSSLWSGDLSLHF
TRBV28,.,TRBJ2-4,CASSRLQLGKNIQYF
TRBV14,TRBD1,TRBJ1-6,CASSFPGQGKNSPLHF
TRBV7-8,.,TRBJ2-5,CASNPGETQYF
TRBV7-9,TRBD2,TRBJ2-7,CASSLQAGVSYEQYF
TRBV28,.,TRBJ1-6,CASTRARGETYNSPLHF
TRBV10-2,.,TRBJ1-4,CASSDTTGQEEKLFF
TRBV28,.,TRBJ1-6,CASSLLPGGTNHF
TRBV6-5,.,TRBJ1-1,CASSNGPRAEAFF
TRBV10-3,.,TRBJ1-3,CAIKDSLSGNTIYF
TRBV5-1,TRBD2,TRBJ2-7,CASSLVAGVDGGEQYF